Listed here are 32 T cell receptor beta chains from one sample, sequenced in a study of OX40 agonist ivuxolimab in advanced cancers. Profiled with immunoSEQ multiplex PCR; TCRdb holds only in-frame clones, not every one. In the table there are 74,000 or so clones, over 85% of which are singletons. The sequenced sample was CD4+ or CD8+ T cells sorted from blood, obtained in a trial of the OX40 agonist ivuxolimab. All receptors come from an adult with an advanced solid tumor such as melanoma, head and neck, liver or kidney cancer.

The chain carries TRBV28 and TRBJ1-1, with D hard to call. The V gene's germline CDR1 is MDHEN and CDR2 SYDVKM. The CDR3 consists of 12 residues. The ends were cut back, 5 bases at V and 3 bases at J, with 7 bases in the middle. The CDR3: CASSLQHTEAFF. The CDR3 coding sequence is TGTGCCAGCAGTCTTCAGCACACTGAAGCTTTCTTT.

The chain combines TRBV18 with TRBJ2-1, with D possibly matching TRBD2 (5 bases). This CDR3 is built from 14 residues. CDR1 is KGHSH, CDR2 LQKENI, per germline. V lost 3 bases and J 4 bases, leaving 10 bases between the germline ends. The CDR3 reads CASSPSRGYNEQFF. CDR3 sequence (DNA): TGTGCCAGCTCACCTAGCCGGGGTTACAATGAGCAGTTCTTC.

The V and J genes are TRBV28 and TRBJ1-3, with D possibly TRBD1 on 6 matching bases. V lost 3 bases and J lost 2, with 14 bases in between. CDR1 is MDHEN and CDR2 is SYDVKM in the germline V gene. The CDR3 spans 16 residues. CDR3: CASSFPEGHPGNTIYF. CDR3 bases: TGTGCCAGCAGTTTCCCCGAGGGACACCCTGGAAACACCATATATTTT.

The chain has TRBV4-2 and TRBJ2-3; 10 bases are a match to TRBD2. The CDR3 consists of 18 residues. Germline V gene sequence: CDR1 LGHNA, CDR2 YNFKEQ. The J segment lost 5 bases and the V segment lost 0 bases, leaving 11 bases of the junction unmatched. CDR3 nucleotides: TGTGCCAGCAGCCAAGATTCCCTAGCGGGGGTGCCGGGAGATACGCAGTATTTT. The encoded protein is CASSQDSLAGVPGDTQYF.

CDR3 residues: CATSRGQVTYEQYF. The CDR3 DNA reads TGTGCCACCAGCAGAGGACAGGTGACCTACGAGCAGTACTTC. The V and J genes are TRBV15 and TRBJ2-7; possibly TRBD1 for D (6 bases). This CDR3 region has 14 residues. Trimming cost V 1 base and J 2 bases, with 9 bases left between them. Germline CDR1 is LNHNV and CDR2 is YYDKDF (reference sequence).

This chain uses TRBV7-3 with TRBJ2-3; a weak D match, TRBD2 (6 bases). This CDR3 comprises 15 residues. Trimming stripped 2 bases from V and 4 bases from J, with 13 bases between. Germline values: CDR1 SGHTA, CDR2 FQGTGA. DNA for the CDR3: TGTGCCAGCAGCTTAGAACCTAGCGCGGCAGATACGCAGTATTTT. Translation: CASSLEPSAADTQYF.

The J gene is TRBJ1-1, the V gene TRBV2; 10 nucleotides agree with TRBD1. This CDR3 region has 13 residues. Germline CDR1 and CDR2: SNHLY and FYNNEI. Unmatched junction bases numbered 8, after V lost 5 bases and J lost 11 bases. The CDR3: CASSKGQGTAAFF. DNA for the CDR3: TGTGCCAGCAGTAAGGGACAGGGGACGGCCGCTTTCTTT.

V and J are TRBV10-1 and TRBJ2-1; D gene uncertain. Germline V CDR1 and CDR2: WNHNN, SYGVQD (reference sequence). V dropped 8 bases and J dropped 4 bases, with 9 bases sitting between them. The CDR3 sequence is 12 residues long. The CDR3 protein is CASVDGYNEQFF. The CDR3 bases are TGCGCCAGCGTGGACGGATACAATGAGCAGTTCTTC.

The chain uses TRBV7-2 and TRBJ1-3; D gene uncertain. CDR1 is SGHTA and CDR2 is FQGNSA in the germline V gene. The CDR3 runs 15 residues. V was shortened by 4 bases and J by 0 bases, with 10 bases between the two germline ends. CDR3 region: CASSSPTVSGNTIYF. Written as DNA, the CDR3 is TGTGCCAGCAGCTCCCCGACGGTCTCTGGAAACACCATATATTTT. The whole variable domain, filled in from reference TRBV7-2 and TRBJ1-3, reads GAGVSQSPSNKVTEKGKDVELRCDPISGHTALYWYRQSLGQGLEFLIYFQGNSAPDKSGLPSDRFSAERTGGSVSTLTIQRTQQEDSAVYLCASSSPTVSGNTIYFGEGSWLTVV.

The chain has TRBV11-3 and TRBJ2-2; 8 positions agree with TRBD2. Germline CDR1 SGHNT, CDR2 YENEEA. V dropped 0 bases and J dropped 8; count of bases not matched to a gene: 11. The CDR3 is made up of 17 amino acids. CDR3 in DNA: TGTGCCAGCAGCTTAGATCTAGGACTAGCTTATTCGGGGGAGCTGTTTTTT. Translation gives CASSLDLGLAYSGELFF.

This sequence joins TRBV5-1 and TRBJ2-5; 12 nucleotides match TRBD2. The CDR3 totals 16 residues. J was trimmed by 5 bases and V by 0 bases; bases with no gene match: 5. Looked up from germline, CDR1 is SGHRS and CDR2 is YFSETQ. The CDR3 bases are TGCGCCAGCAGCTTGGGACTAGCGGGGGATGTCGAGACCCAGTACTTC. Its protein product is CASSLGLAGDVETQYF.

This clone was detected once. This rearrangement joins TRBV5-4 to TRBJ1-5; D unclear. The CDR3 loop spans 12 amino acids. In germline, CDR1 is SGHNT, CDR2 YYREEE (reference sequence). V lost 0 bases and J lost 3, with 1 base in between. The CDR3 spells CASSLANQPQHF. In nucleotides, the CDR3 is TGTGCCAGCAGCTTGGCCAATCAGCCCCAGCATTTT.

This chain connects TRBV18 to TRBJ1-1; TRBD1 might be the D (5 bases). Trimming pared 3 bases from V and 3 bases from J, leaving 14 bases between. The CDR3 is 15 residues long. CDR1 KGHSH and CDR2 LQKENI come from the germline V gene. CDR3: CASSPSGGGDTEAFF. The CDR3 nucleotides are TGTGCCAGCTCACCGTCTGGGGGAGGAGACACTGAAGCTTTCTTT. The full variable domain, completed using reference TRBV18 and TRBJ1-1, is NAGVMQNPRHLVRRRGQEARLRCSPMKGHSHVYWYRQLPEEGLKFMVYLQKENIIDESGMPKERFSAEFPKEGPSILRIQQVVRGDSAAYFCASSPSGGGDTEAFFGQGTRLTVV.

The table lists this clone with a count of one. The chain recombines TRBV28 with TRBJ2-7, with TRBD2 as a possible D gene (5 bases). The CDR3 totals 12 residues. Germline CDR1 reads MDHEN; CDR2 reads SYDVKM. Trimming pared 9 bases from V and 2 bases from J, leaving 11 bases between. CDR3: CASEGPAYEQYF. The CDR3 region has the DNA TGTGCCAGTGAGGGTCCCGCCTACGAGCAGTACTTC.

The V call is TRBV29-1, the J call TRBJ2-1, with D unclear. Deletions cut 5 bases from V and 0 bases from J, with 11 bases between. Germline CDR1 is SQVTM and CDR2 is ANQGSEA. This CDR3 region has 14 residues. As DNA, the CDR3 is TGCAGCGTTCCGGGCAGGAGCTCCTACAATGAGCAGTTCTTC. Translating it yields CSVPGRSSYNEQFF.

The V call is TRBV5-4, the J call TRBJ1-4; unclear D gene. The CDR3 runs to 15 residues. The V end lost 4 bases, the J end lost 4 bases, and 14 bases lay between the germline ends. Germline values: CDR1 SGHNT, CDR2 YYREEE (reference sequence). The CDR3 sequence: CASSQDRGVNEKLFF. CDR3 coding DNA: TGTGCCAGCAGCCAAGATCGGGGAGTTAATGAAAAACTGTTTTTT. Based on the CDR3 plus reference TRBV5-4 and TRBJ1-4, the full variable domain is ETGVTQSPTHLIKTRGQQVTLRCSSQSGHNTVSWYQQALGQGPQFIFQYYREEENGRGNFPPRFSGLQFPNYSSELNVNALELDDSALYLCASSQDRGVNEKLFFGSGTQLSVL.

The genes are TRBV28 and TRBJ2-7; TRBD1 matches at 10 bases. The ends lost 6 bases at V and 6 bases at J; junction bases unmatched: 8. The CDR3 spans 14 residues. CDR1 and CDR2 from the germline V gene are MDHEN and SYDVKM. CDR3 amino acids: CASRRQGARVEQYF. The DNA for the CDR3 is TGTGCCAGCAGACGACAGGGGGCGCGGGTCGAGCAGTACTTC.

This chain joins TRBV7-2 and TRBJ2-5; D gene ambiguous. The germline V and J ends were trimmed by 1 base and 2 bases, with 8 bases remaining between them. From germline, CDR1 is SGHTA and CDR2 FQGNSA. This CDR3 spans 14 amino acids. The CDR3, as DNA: TGTGCCAGCAGCTTAGGGTCCGTGCAAGAGACCCAGTACTTC. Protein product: CASSLGSVQETQYF. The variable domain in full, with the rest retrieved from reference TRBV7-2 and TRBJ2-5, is GAGVSQSPSNKVTEKGKDVELRCDPISGHTALYWYRQSLGQGLEFLIYFQGNSAPDKSGLPSDRFSAERTGGSVSTLTIQRTQQEDSAVYLCASSLGSVQETQYFGPGTRLLVL.

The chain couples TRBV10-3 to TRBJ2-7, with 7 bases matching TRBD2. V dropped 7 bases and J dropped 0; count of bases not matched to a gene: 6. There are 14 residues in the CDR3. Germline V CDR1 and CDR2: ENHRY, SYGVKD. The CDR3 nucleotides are TGTGCCATCACGAGCGGGGTGAGCTCCTACGAGCAGTACTTC. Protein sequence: CAITSGVSSYEQYF.

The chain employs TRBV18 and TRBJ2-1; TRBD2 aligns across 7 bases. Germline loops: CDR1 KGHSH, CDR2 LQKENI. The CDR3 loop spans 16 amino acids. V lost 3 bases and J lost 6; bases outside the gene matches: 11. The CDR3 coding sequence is TGTGCCAGCTCACCCCCCCCGGGGGGTGCGGGCAATGAGCAGTTCTTC. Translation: CASSPPPGGAGNEQFF.

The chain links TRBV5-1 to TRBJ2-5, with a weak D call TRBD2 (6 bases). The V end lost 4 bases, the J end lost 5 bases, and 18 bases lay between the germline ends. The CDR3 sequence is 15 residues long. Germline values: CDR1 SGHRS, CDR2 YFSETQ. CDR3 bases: TGCGCCAGCAGCATCATGCTAGCGACTGGGGAGACCCAGTACTTC. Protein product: CASSIMLATGETQYF.

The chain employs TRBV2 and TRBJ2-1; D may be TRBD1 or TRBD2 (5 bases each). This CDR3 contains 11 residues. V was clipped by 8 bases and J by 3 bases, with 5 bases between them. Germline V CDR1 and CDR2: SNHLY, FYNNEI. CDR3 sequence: CASGGYNEQFF. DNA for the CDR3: TGTGCCAGCGGGGGCTACAATGAGCAGTTCTTC.

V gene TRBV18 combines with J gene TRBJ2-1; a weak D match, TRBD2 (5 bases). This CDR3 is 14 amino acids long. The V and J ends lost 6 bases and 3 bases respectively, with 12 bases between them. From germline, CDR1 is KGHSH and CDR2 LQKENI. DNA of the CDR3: TGTGCCAGCTCTCCCACTAGAATCTACAATGAGCAGTTCTTC. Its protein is CASSPTRIYNEQFF.

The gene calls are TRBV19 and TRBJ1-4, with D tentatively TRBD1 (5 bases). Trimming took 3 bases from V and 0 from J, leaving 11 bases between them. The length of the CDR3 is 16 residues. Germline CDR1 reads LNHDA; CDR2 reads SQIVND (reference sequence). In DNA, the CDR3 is TGTGCCAGTAGTATTCATCAGGGTGCAACTAATGAAAAACTGTTTTTT. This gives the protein CASSIHQGATNEKLFF.

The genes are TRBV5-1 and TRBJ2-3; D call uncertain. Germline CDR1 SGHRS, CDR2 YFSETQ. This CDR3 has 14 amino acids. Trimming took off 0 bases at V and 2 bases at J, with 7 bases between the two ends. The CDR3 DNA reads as TGCGCCAGCAGCTTGGCCCTGGACACAGATACGCAGTATTTT. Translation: CASSLALDTDTQYF.

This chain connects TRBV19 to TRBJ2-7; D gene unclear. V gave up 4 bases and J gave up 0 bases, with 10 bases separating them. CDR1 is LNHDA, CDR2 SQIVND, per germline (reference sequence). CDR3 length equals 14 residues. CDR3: CASSTHASSYEQYF. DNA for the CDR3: TGTGCCAGTAGTACTCATGCGAGCTCCTACGAGCAGTACTTC.

The DNA of the CDR3 is TGCGCCAGCAGCTTCCTAGCGGGGACCAATGAGCAGTTCTTC. This codes for CASSFLAGTNEQFF. This sequence joins TRBV5-1 and TRBJ2-1; 9 bases align to TRBD2. The J segment lost 6 bases and the V segment lost 2 bases, leaving 3 bases of the junction unmatched. The CDR3 is made up of 14 amino acids. Germline V gene lookup returns CDR1 SGHRS and CDR2 YFSETQ.

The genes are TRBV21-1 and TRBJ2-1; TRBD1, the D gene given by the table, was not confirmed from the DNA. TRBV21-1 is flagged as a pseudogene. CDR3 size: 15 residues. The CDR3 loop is CASTPPIDTYNEQFF. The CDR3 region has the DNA TGTGCCAGCACCCCCCCGATAGACACCTACAATGAGCAGTTCTTC.

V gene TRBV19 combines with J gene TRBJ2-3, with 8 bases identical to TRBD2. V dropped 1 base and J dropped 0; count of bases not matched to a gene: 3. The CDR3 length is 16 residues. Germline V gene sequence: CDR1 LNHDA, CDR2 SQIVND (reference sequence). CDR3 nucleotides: TGTGCCAGTAGTATAGCGGGGGGGGGTAGCACAGATACGCAGTATTTT. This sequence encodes CASSIAGGGSTDTQYF.

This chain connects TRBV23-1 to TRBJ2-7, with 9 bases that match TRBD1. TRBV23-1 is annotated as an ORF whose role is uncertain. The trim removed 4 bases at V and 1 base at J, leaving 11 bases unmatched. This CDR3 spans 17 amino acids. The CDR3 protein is CASSRGGDREESYEQYF. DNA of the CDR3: TGCGCCAGCAGTCGGGGCGGGGACAGGGAGGAATCCTACGAGCAGTACTTC.

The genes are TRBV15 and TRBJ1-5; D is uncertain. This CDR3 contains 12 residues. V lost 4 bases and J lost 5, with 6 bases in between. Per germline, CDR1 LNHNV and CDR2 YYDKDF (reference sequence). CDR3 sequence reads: CATSMTDQPQHF. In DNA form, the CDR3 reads TGTGCCACCAGCATGACGGATCAGCCCCAGCATTTT.

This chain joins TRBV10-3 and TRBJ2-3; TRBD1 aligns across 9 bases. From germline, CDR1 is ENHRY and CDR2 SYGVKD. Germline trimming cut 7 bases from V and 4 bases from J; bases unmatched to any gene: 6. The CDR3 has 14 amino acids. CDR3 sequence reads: CAITGQGMPDTQYF. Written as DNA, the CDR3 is TGTGCCATCACGGGACAGGGAATGCCAGATACGCAGTATTTT.